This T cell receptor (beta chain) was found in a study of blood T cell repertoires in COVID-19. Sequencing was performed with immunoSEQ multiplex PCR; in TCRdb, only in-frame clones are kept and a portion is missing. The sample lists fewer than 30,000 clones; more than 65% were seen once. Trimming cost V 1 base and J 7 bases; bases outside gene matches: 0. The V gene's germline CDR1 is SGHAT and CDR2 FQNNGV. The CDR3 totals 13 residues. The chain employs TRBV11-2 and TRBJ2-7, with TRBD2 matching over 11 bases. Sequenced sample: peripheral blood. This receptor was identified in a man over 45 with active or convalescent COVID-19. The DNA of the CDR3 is TGTGCCAGCAGCTTAGGACTAGCGGGAGAGCAGTACTTC. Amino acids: CASSLGLAGEQYF.